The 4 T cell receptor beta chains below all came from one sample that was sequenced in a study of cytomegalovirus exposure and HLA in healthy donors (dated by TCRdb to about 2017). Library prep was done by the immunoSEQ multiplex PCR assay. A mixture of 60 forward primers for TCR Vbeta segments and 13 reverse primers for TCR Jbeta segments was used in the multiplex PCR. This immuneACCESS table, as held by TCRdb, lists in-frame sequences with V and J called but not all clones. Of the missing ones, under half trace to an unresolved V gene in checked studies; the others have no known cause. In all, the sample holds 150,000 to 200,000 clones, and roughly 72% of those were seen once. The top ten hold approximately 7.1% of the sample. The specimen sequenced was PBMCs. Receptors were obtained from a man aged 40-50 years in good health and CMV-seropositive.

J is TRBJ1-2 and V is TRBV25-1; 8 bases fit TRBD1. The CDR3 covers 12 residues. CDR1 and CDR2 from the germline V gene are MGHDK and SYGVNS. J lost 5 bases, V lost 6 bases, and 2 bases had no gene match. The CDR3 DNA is TGTGCCAGCAGGGACAGGGTATATGGCTACACCTTC. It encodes CASRDRVYGYTF.

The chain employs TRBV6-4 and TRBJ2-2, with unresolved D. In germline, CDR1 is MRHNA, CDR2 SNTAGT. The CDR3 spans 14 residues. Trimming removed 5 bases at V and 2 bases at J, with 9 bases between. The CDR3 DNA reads TGTGCCAGCAGTCTACTAATAAACACCGGGGAGCTGTTTTTT. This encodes CASSLLINTGELFF.

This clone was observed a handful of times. The DNA for the CDR3 is TGTGCCAGTCGGAGGGCTAGCGGGGGGTCAGATACGCAGTATTTT. This sequence encodes CASRRASGGSDTQYF. This chain uses TRBV2 with TRBJ2-3; TRBD2 matches at 11 bases. This CDR3 contains 15 residues. The V segment lost 9 bases and the J segment 4 bases; nucleotides outside the gene matches: 9. Germline assignment: CDR1 SNHLY and CDR2 FYNNEI.

The CDR3 protein is CASSVNSGERAFF. Written as DNA, the CDR3 is TGTGCCAGCAGCGTCAACTCAGGGGAGCGGGCTTTCTTT. This chain joins TRBV9 and TRBJ1-1; D is possibly TRBD1 (6 bases). The germline V gene encodes CDR1 SGDLS and CDR2 YYNGEE. V was cut by 2 bases and J by 11 bases, with 16 bases left in between. This CDR3 has 13 residues.